This T cell receptor (beta chain) was recovered during a study of beta chain features in type 1 diabetes (dated by TCRdb to 2016 to 2019). At the level of the whole study: Mean age, gender distribution, total cell number and subset yield did not differ between patients and healthy donors. In the study, recently diagnosed type 1 diabetes patients and matched healthy donors were compared on the TCRB repertoires of their sorted circulating CD4+ T cell subsets. Regulatory and stem cell-like memory subsets were obtained from only 8 patients and about 8 healthy donors, while naive and central memory subsets were obtained from all 28 donors. A total of roughly 98,000,000 sorted cells were examined across all samples, and RNA yield correlated strongly with the number of cells per subset. The paper's findings and limits, for the study overall: Because the HLA sub-analyses included only small numbers of individuals, any influence of HLA type on TCRB rearrangement was left unresolved. At VDJ recombination sites, patients with type 1 diabetes made fewer insertions and deleted more nucleotides, a pattern implying thymic rearrangement abnormalities. Type 1 diabetes patients showed a moderate but significant shortening of TCRB CDR3 length in all four CD4+ subsets. PCR may preferentially amplify shorter templates, but because patient and control samples were amplified and corrected together, any resulting skew would affect both groups equally. Naive, central memory and regulatory TCRB repertoires appeared to be more alike among patients than among healthy donors. Because cDNA was sequenced instead of genomic DNA, highly expressing activated cells could be over-represented, though the groups showed no difference in activation or CD3 levels.

The High Capacity cDNA Reverse Transcription Kit was used to reverse transcribe all of the isolated RNA, meaning that expressed TCRB transcripts were what got sequenced. Deep immunoSEQ sequencing was performed on naive, central memory and regulatory T cell samples, with an average of around 3.5 million total reads per sample. Sorted cells were lysed in RLT buffer, and RNA was extracted using DNase-treated RNeasy Micro or Mini kits according to cell number. Each cell subset was processed on its own to prevent cross-contamination, while patient and healthy donor samples were processed together. The immunoSEQ multiplex PCR was used to amplify TCRB sequences from cDNA, yielding 87-bp fragments that span the CDR3 region. Amplicons were sequenced on the Illumina HiSeq platform. The original methods were these. Synthetic template baselines were used to correct PCR bias computationally, reads within Hamming distance 2 were collapsed, and singletons that could not be merged were discarded. By aligning reads against IMGT, V, D and J genes, CDR3 length, and insertions or deletions at six rearrangement sites were assigned. Within each subset, clonotype counts were normalized to sorted cell number, and only after that were true diversity and Gini coefficients computed with the tcR R package. Repertoire sharing was quantified using the overlap coefficient calculated on TCRB nucleotide sequences. Out-of-frame TCRB sequences from naive cells were analyzed as a proxy for the pre-selection repertoire. TCRdb stores this immuneACCESS table with in-frame sequences only. Part of the clones is absent; in the studies checked, under half of the shortfall reflects unresolved V genes, and no reason is known for the rest. For V, J and clone size, that table is used; D and trimming come from the DNA. The sample records about 650,000 clones, roughly an eighth of which are singletons. The ten largest make up roughly 0.12% of the sample.

V loses 0 bases of germline sequence and J loses 2 bases, and the interval between the two ends is 9 bases. The CDR3 holds 15 amino acids from the cysteine to the phenylalanine. The kept DNA is CDR3 alone, 45 bases in frame from the first base. CDR1 and CDR2, looked up from the germline V gene, are SGHAT and FQNNGV. A few counts support this clone. This receptor's antigen is unknown. No clone much larger than this one lies a single base away; base qualities are absent. From each donor, a single peripheral blood sample of about 110 mL on average was drawn into heparinised tubes. Using a panel that included CD45RO, CCR7, CD25, CD127, CD95 and CD27, naive, central memory, regulatory and stem cell-like memory CD4+ T cells were sorted on a BD FACSAria II. All sorted populations exceeded 95% purity. Right away, PBMCs were isolated by Lymphoprep density gradient centrifugation and were stained directly, with no culture step. Samples were stained and sorted in pairs, with one healthy donor and one patient per experiment, so that batch effects were minimized.

Sample: naive CD4+ T cells from blood. In the paper's terms, the cell subset or site label means: true naive CD4+ T cells. This clonotype originated in a man aged 25-40 years with type 1 diabetes. The sequence links TRBV11-2 to TRBJ2-3, with the D gene uncertain. The DNA is TGTGCCAGCAGCTTAGATAAGGGTATCACAGATACGCAGTATTTT. The translation is CASSLDKGITDTQYF.